This TCR beta chain derives from a study of CD8+CD57+ T cells in acquired aplastic anemia. The V end lost 4 bases, the J end lost 0 bases, and 13 bases lay between the germline ends. CDR1 KGHSH and CDR2 LQKENI come from the germline V gene. This CDR3 comprises 16 residues. Genomic DNA provided the template from which TCR beta VDJ and CDR3 profiles were obtained. TCRdb itself ran the reads through MiXCR, one entry per CDR3 protein. Counted here are approximately 150,000 distinct CDR3 sequences, around 50% occurring once; the ten biggest clones make up 0.85% to 1.3%. Sequencing involved patients with CD8+CD57+ cell expansion previously shown by flow cytometry. Every patient was diagnosed with severe acquired aplastic anemia. Patients were treatment-naive when blood was sampled. Remarks on this clonotype: Its matching antigen is unknown.

Findings and limits, study-wide: About 29 shared CD8+ CDR3s appeared highly expressed within patients' immunodominant clones.

This receptor was obtained from a human donor with aplastic anemia. Sequenced: sorted CD4+, CD8+, or CD8+CD57+ T cells (not recorded which) from PBMCs. The V and J genes are TRBV18 and TRBJ2-1; D may be TRBD1 (8 bases). The CDR3 DNA sequence: TGTGCCAGCTCACAACAGGGGGGGGGCTCCTACAATGAGCAGTTCTTC. Amino acid sequence: CASSQQGGGSYNEQFF.